Listed here are 5 T cell receptor beta chains from one sample, sequenced in a study of CD8+ T cells in alopecia areata. cDNA prepared by RNA extraction and subsequent reverse transcription served as the template for sequencing. The assay was immunoSEQ multiplex PCR, and TCRdb's table has in-frame clones only and misses some. The table includes hundreds of thousands of clones, roughly two thirds detected once. The sample here was CD4+ T cells sorted from blood, taken at week 0. These receptors all stem from a human donor with alopecia areata.

The chain combines TRBV29-1 with TRBJ1-2; D gene unclear. CDR1 and CDR2 from the germline V gene are SQVTM and ANQGSEA. With 4 bases removed from V and 7 bases from J, the gap between germline ends came to 10 bases. The CDR3 has 11 residues. DNA of the CDR3: TGCAGCGTTGTAATAGGCGTTGGCTACACCTTC. Protein: CSVVIGVGYTF.

About this clone: One end of the junction varies from germline; a read error may be responsible. The chain employs TRBV29-1 and TRBJ2-4, with no clear D. The CDR3 extends over 9 amino acids. CDR1 is SQVTM and CDR2 is ANQGSEA in the germline V gene. CDR3 DNA: TGCAGCGTTGATCGCCCCCCTGTCTTC. It specifies CSVDRPPVF. Filled out from reference TRBV29-1 and TRBJ2-4, the complete variable domain reads SAVISQKPSRDICQRGTSLTIQCQVDSQVTMMFWYRQQPGQSLTLIATANQGSEATYESGFVIDKFPISRPNLTFSTLTVSNMSPEDSSIYLCSVDRPPVFGAGTRLSVL.

CDR3 sequence reads: CATTKSGIGELFF. CDR3 sequence (DNA): TGTGCCACCACTAAATCGGGGATCGGGGAGCTGTTTTTT. The rearrangement uses TRBV6-5 and TRBJ2-2, with a weak D call TRBD2 (5 bases). The CDR3 runs to 13 residues. The ends were cut back, 10 bases at V and 7 bases at J, with 16 bases in the middle. CDR1 and CDR2 (germline): MNHEY, SVGAGI.

The CDR3 protein is CSVAGSKRNYGYTF. The CDR3, as DNA: TGCAGCGTTGCGGGGTCCAAACGAAACTATGGCTACACCTTC. This chain connects TRBV29-1 to TRBJ1-2; D remains ambiguous. This CDR3 comprises 14 residues. V dropped 4 bases and J dropped 2 bases, with 14 bases sitting between them. Germline CDR1 is SQVTM and CDR2 is ANQGSEA. Supplemented by reference TRBV29-1 and TRBJ1-2, the full variable domain reads SAVISQKPSRDICQRGTSLTIQCQVDSQVTMMFWYRQQPGQSLTLIATANQGSEATYESGFVIDKFPISRPNLTFSTLTVSNMSPEDSSIYLCSVAGSKRNYGYTFGSGTRLTVV.

V is TRBV18 and J is TRBJ1-1; 9 bases fit TRBD1. This CDR3 is 15 amino acids long. J was trimmed by 4 bases and V by 3 bases; bases with no gene match: 6. Germline values: CDR1 KGHSH, CDR2 LQKENI. The CDR3 sequence is CASSPNRQGGTEAFF. In DNA form, the CDR3 reads TGTGCCAGCTCACCGAATAGACAGGGGGGCACTGAAGCTTTCTTT.